This T cell receptor (beta chain) was profiled in a study of identical twins. The CDR3 sequence is 14 residues long. With 6 bases clipped from V and 4 bases from J, the junction kept 8 bases outside the gene matches. MiXCR, applied by TCRdb to the 5' RACE reads, yields one record per CDR3 protein. The table shows hundreds of thousands of distinct CDR3 sequences, with around a sixth occurring only once. This same sample was also part of a study on T cells expressing NK-cell markers. That study adds: Four donors likewise had their CD3+CD56-NKG2C+ fraction led by these clonotypes.

Sequences were obtained from PBMCs. This sequence joins TRBV12-3 or TRBV12-4 and TRBJ2-7; TRBD1 matches at 8 bases. This clonotype was obtained from a woman aged 18-30 years in good health. The CDR3 DNA sequence: TGTGCCAGCAGCCCTCGGACAGGGTTTTACGAGCAGTACTTC. This encodes CASSPRTGFYEQYF.